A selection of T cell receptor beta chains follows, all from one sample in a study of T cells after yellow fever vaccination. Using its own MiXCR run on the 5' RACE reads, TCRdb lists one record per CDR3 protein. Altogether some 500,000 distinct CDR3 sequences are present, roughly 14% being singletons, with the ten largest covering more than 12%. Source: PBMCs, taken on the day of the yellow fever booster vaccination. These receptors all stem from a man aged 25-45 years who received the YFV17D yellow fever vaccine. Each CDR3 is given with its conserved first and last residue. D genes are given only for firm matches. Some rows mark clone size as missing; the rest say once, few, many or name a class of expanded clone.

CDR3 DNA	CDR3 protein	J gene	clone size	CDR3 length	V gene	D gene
TGCGCCAGCAGTGATCTGAGGGTCGGTCAGCCCCAGCATTTT	CASSDLRVGQPQHF	TRBJ1-5	few	14	TRBV10-2	.
TGTGCCAGCAGTTACCCAGGAATTAGCGAGAACAATGAGCAGTTCTTC	CASSYPGISENNEQFF	TRBJ2-1	few	16	TRBV6-2/TRBV6-3	.
TGTGCCAGGAGAAACCCCCGGGGAGGAGCGGGAGCCCTCCCCTACGAGCAGTACTTC	CARRNPRGGAGALPYEQYF	TRBJ2-7	few	19	TRBV6-2/TRBV6-3	TRBD2
TGTGCCAGCAGTTACAGGGGCGACGGGGATACGCAGTATTTT	CASSYRGDGDTQYF	TRBJ2-3	few	14	TRBV6-5	.
TGTGCCAGTAGTCCATGGGACAGACAAAACTATGGCTACACCTTC	CASSPWDRQNYGYTF	TRBJ1-2	many	15	TRBV19	TRBD1
TGTGCCAGCAGTTACGTCAACAGGGAACCTAATGAAAAACTGTTTTTT	CASSYVNREPNEKLFF	TRBJ1-4	few	16	TRBV6-9	.
TGTGCCAGCACCCAAAGCGGGTCCTACAATGAGCAGTTCTTC	CASTQSGSYNEQFF	TRBJ2-1	.	14	TRBV6-1	.
TGTGCCAGCAGTTACTCGCGCAGCGTTAACTATGGCTACACCTTC	CASSYSRSVNYGYTF	TRBJ1-2	.	15	TRBV6-5	.
TGTGCCATCAGTGAGTCTGTGGTAAGGAGCACAGATACGCAGTATTTT	CAISESVVRSTDTQYF	TRBJ2-3	many	16	TRBV10-3	.
TGTGCCAGCAGCTTATTTGCGGGTGGGACCGGGGAGCTGTTTTTT	CASSLFAGGTGELFF	TRBJ2-2	.	15	TRBV7-3	.
TGTGCCAGCGGCAAGCGGGAGGGTTACAATGAGCAGTTCTTC	CASGKREGYNEQFF	TRBJ2-1	many	14	TRBV7-9	TRBD2
TGTGCCAGCAGCCAACAGGGGCCCTCCTACGAGCAGTACTTC	CASSQQGPSYEQYF	TRBJ2-7	few	14	TRBV4-2	.
TGCAGTGCCTGCGACAGGGGATTGTGCAATGAGCAGTTCTTC	CSACDRGLCNEQFF	TRBJ2-1	.	14	TRBV20-1	TRBD1
TGCGCCAGCAGCGACGACAGGGCTGGGGCCAACGTCCTGACTTTC	CASSDDRAGANVLTF	TRBJ2-6	few	15	TRBV5-1	TRBD1
TGCGCCAGCAGAGGACTAGCGGACGACTCCCAGTACTTC	CASRGLADDSQYF	TRBJ2-7	.	13	TRBV10-2	TRBD2
TGTGCCAGCAGCGGGCGACTAGCGAGCACAGATACGCAGTATTTT	CASSGRLASTDTQYF	TRBJ2-3	.	15	TRBV5-4	TRBD2
TGTGCCAGCAGTTTTTCCTTTGGTGGAGAAAAACTGTTTTTT	CASSFSFGGEKLFF	TRBJ1-4	few	14	TRBV12-3/TRBV12-4	.
TGCAGTGCTCCAGGGGGCGATCAGCCCCAGCATTTT	CSAPGGDQPQHF	TRBJ1-5	few	12	TRBV20-1	TRBD1
TGTGCCAGCAGTGACCCCCGAACTTATGGCCTCCGGACCTCCTCGAACTACGAGCAGTACTTC	CASSDPRTYGLRTSSNYEQYF	TRBJ2-7	few	21	TRBV6-4	.
TGTGCCAGCAGTTTCTTATCTGGACAGGGCATTCAGTACTTC	CASSFLSGQGIQYF	TRBJ2-4	few	14	TRBV12-3/TRBV12-4	TRBD1
TGTGCCAGCAGCTTAGAGGGGACTAGCGGAGTCAATGAGCAGTTCTTC	CASSLEGTSGVNEQFF	TRBJ2-1	few	16	TRBV7-3	TRBD2
TGTGCCAGTATCCAATACTTCGGATCCACAGATACGCAGTATTTT	CASIQYFGSTDTQYF	TRBJ2-3	few	15	TRBV19	.
TGCAGCACTAGACAGGGGGAGACCCAGTACTTC	CSTRQGETQYF	TRBJ2-5	.	11	TRBV29-1	TRBD1
TGCGCCAGCAGTCACCCGGGACGGGATAGCAATCAGCCCCAGCATTTT	CASSHPGRDSNQPQHF	TRBJ1-5	few	16	TRBV23-1	.
TGTGCCAGCAAGGACAGGGGGCAGGAGACCCAGTACTTC	CASKDRGQETQYF	TRBJ2-5	few	13	TRBV5-5	TRBD1
TGTGCCAGCAGAATAAGCTCCTACGAGCAGTACTTC	CASRISSYEQYF	TRBJ2-7	few	12	TRBV6-1	.
TGTGCCAGCAGCTTAATCACGGGATTGACAGATACGCAGTATTTT	CASSLITGLTDTQYF	TRBJ2-3	.	15	TRBV7-2	.
TGTGCCAGCAGCTTATGGGGGAGTAGCACAGATACGCAGTATTTT	CASSLWGSSTDTQYF	TRBJ2-3	few	15	TRBV7-2	.
TGTGCCAGCAGCCACCACGACAGGGCCACTGAAGCTTTCTTT	CASSHHDRATEAFF	TRBJ1-1	.	14	TRBV3-1	TRBD1
TGTGCCAGCAGTCCTGGACAGGGAGGAACTGAAGCTTTCTTT	CASSPGQGGTEAFF	TRBJ1-1	few	14	TRBV12-3/TRBV12-4	TRBD1
TGTGCCAGCAGCGCCCCCCCTAGCTACGAGCAGTACTTC	CASSAPPSYEQYF	TRBJ2-7	few	13	TRBV9	.
TGTGCCAGCAGTTTAGGGACTAGCGGGAGAGTCTACGAGCAGTACTTC	CASSLGTSGRVYEQYF	TRBJ2-7	many	16	TRBV12-3/TRBV12-4	TRBD2
TGTGCCACCAGTGCGAACAGCGAAAAACTGTTTTTT	CATSANSEKLFF	TRBJ1-4	once	12	TRBV24-1	.
TGTGCCAGCACCCTGACTAGCGGGAGTCATACGCAGTATTTT	CASTLTSGSHTQYF	TRBJ2-3	few	14	TRBV7-2	TRBD2
TGTGCCAGCAGCGCTCAGGGGGGCAAGACAGATACGCAGTATTTT	CASSAQGGKTDTQYF	TRBJ2-3	.	15	TRBV7-2	.
TGTGCCAGCAAGGAGGACAGGCAAGAGACCCAGTACTTC	CASKEDRQETQYF	TRBJ2-5	.	13	TRBV6-2/TRBV6-3	TRBD1
TGTGCCAGCAGTGTAGCGGGAGGAGGACATGAGCAGTTCTTC	CASSVAGGGHEQFF	TRBJ2-1	.	14	TRBV12-3/TRBV12-4	TRBD2